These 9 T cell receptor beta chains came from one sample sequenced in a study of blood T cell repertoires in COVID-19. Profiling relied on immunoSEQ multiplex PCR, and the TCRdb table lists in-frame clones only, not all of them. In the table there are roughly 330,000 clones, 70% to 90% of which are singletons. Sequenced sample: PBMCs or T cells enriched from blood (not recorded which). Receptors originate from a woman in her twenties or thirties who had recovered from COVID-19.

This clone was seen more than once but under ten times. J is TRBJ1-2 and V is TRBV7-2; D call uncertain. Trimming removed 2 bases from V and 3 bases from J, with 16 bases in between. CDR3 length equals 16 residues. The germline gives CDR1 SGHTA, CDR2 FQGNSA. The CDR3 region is CASSLKPGLMDYGYTF. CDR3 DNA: TGTGCCAGCAGCTTAAAACCTGGGCTCATGGACTATGGCTACACCTTC. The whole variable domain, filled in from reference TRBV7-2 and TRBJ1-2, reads GAGVSQSPSNKVTEKGKDVELRCDPISGHTALYWYRQSLGQGLEFLIYFQGNSAPDKSGLPSDRFSAERTGGSVSTLTIQRTQQEDSAVYLCASSLKPGLMDYGYTFGSGTRLTVV.

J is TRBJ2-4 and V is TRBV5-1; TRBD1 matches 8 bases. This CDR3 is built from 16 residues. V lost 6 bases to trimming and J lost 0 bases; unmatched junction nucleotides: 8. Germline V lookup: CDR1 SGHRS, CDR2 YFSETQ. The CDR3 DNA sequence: TGCGCCAGCACCTTCGGACAGGGAGAAGCCAAAAACATTCAGTACTTC. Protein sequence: CASTFGQGEAKNIQYF. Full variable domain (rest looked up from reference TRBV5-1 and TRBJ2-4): KAGVTQTPRYLIKTRGQQVTLSCSPISGHRSVSWYQQTPGQGLQFLFEYFSETQRNKGNFPGRFSGRQFSNSRSEMNVSTLELGDSALYLCASTFGQGEAKNIQYFGAGTRLSVL.

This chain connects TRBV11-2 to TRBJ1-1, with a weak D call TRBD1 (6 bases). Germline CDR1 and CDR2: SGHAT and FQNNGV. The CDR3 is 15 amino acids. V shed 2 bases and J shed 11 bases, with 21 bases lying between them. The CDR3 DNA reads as TGTGCCAGCAGCTTAATCGACAACAGGGCCATTGGGGCTTTCTTT. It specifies CASSLIDNRAIGAFF.

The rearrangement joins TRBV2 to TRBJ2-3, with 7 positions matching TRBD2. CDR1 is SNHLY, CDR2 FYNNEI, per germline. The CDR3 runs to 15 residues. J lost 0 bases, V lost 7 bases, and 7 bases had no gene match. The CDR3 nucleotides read TGTGCCAGCACTCAACTAGCGAGAAGCACAGATACGCAGTATTTT. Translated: CASTQLARSTDTQYF.

The CDR3: CASTVDRSNEKLFF. The CDR3 coding sequence is TGTGCCAGCACCGTAGACAGGAGTAATGAAAAACTGTTTTTT. This rearrangement joins TRBV7-9 to TRBJ1-4; possibly TRBD1 for D (6 bases). Trimming removed 7 bases from V and 4 bases from J, with 13 bases in between. Germline CDR1 and CDR2: SEHNR and FQNEAQ (reference sequence). This CDR3 region has 14 residues.

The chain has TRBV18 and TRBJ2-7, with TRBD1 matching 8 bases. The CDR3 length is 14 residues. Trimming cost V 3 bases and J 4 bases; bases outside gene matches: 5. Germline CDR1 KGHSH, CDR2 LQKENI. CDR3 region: CASSPRDRSYEQYF. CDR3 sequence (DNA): TGTGCCAGCTCACCCCGGGACAGGTCGTACGAGCAGTACTTC.

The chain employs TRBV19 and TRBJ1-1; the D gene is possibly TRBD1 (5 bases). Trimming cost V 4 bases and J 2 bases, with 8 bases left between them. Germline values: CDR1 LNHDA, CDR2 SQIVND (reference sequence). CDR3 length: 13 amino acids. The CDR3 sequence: CASSRQINTEAFF. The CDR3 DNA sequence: TGTGCCAGTAGTAGACAGATTAACACTGAAGCTTTCTTT. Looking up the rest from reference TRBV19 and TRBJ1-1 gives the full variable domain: DGGITQSPKYLFRKEGQNVTLSCEQNLNHDAMYWYRQDPGQGLRLIYYSQIVNDFQKGDIAEGYSVSREKKESFPLTVTSAQKNPTAFYLCASSRQINTEAFFGQGTRLTVV.

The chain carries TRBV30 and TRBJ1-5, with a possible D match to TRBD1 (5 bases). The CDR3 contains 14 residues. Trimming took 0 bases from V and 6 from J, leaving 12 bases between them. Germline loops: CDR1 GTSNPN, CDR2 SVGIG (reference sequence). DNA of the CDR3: TGTGCCTGGAGTGTACTCGGGGGAGGTCAGCCCCAGCATTTT. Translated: CAWSVLGGGQPQHF. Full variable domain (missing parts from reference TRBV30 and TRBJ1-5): SQTIHQWPATLVQPVGSPLSLECTVEGTSNPNLYWYRQAAGRGLQLLFYSVGIGQISSEVPQNLSASRPQDRQFILSSKKLLLSDSGFYLCAWSVLGGGQPQHFGDGTRLSIL.

CDR3 DNA sequence: TGTGCCAGCAGGCCCACAGGGAACTACAATCAGCCCCAGCATTTT. Protein product: CASRPTGNYNQPQHF. The chain combines TRBV6-5 with TRBJ1-5, with a possible D match to TRBD1 (6 bases). The germline CDR1 and CDR2 sequences are MNHEY and SVGAGI. Trimming shortened V by 6 bases and J by 3 bases, and 15 bases separated the two germline ends. The CDR3 consists of 15 residues.